This T cell receptor beta chain was profiled in a study of shared T cell receptors in the human thymus. The CDR3 spans 15 residues. The germline V gene has CDR1 SNHLY and CDR2 FYNNEI. V was clipped by 2 bases and J by 2 bases, with 10 bases between them. The data were produced by immunoSEQ multiplex PCR, yet TCRdb's version contains in-frame clones alone and is incomplete. This sample yields just under 550,000 clones, of which around three quarters are seen a single time; roughly 0.013% belongs to the top ten. The sample also formed part of further work on human thymus T cells. That work states: Corrective surgery for congenital heart defects was being performed on the healthy Finnish infants who served as donors. From resections taken during corrective heart surgery, the thymus tissue was obtained. Repertoires from thymus and blood appeared to show biased V and J gene usage. Related studies noted strongly shared thymic repertoires across unrelated people.

Sequenced material: thymocytes. V gene TRBV2 combines with J gene TRBJ1-5, with a weak D call TRBD1 (6 bases). The TCR sequence derives from a boy less than two years old with a congenital heart defect. The CDR3 spells CASSEWGGCNQPQHF. In nucleotides, the CDR3 is TGTGCCAGCAGTGAATGGGGGGGCTGCAATCAGCCCCAGCATTTT.